Reported below is one T cell receptor beta chain. This clonotype was seen once. Its binding antigen is unknown. The junction and the germline gene differ at one end; a read error may be behind it. The CDR3 numbers 13 residues from cysteine through phenylalanine. Only the CDR3 DNA is retained, 39 bases long and in frame from the first base. To demonstrate the VDJtools post-analysis software, TCR beta repertoires were profiled from the peripheral blood of more than 10 young patients with multiple sclerosis. The multiple sclerosis patients were children and adolescents ranging in age from 6 to 15 years. This record belongs to a study of post-analysis software for immune sequencing data (dated by TCRdb to the mid-2010s). In the study overall: The recorded disease courses included relapsing-remitting, secondary progressive and progressive-relapsing multiple sclerosis, and some patients had no subtype annotation. The multiple sclerosis patient repertoires were compared with approximately 11 previously published healthy control repertoires from donors aged 6 to 25 years. A subset of samples was prepared in parallel using single-end sample barcoding, then pooled and co-amplified after Illumina adapter ligation.

Overall results and qualifications from the work: A handful of TRBV segments, including TRBV5-6, TRBV5-1 and TRBV20-1, were significantly more frequent in patients than controls. Significantly lower normalized Chao1 diversity was found in multiple sclerosis patients than in controls, suggesting substantial peripheral T-cell clonal expansion. Direct clustering with F measure revealed strong co-clustering of samples prepared in the same batch, which led to a batch-effect correction. The multiple sclerosis patient group was slightly younger than the control group.

Libraries were made using PCR. TCRdb lists the instrument as Illumina HiSeq 2500. Unique molecular identifiers were incorporated into TCR beta cDNA libraries to reduce PCR and sequencing biases. Every 1 to 10 million input T cells yielded roughly 0.5 million cDNA molecules, meaning each molecule approximated one T cell. The same protocol used for the earlier healthy control dataset was applied to prepare and sequence the patient libraries. Within a given batch, samples were prepared together, multiplexed and sequenced on the same HiSeq lane. Turning to the authors' computational methods: MIGEC handled the raw barcoded reads, throwing out single-read molecular identifier groups before consensus assembly and CDR3 extraction. VDJtools was used for post-analysis of the clonotype tables, and diversity was normalized by down-sampling every dataset to the size of the smallest sample. To correct batch-related cross-sample contamination, repertoire overlap clustering matched CDR3 amino acid sequences but not nucleotide sequences. TCRdb trimmed public reads at Q25 via fastp, called clones via MiXCR and kept in-frame beta chains. Duplicate CDR3 protein sequences are folded into a single record with the most common DNA and genes. TCRdb, not the authors, supplied the V and J calls. This sample comprises about 460,000 distinct CDR3 sequences, roughly 45% of them detected only once. The ten top clones hold around an eighth of the sample.

Recombination joined TRBV12-3 or TRBV12-4 with TRBJ2-5; a stretch of 7 junction bases matches TRBD2. This TCR derives from a girl aged 10-17 years with multiple sclerosis. The sequenced material came from blood. Read as DNA, the sequence is TGTGCCAGCTCCCTAGCGGAACAAGAGACCCAGCACTTC. Its amino acids are CASSLAEQETQHF.